The present TCR beta chain was sequenced within a study of CD8 T cells in ankylosing spondylitis. Overall study results and limits: Typical of ankylosing spondylitis blood, it appeared, was a TCR beta motif of several highly homologous variants. Clones linked to the disease showed a CD8+ phenotype. They occurred at relatively low frequencies in peripheral blood.

The TCR beta libraries were generated through quantitative 5'-RACE incorporating molecular barcodes. TCRdb reprocessed the 5' RACE reads with MiXCR, giving one entry per CDR3 protein. Among about 270,000 distinct CDR3 sequences listed, roughly 32% were seen once. Points on this clonotype: What it recognizes is unknown.

The V gene end was trimmed by 4 bases and the J gene end by 4 bases; junction bases not matched to a gene: 2. This CDR3 is 13 amino acids long. The sample was blood, either unsorted or a sorted T cell fraction (not recorded which). The clonotype originates from a male donor with ankylosing spondylitis or in good health (not recorded which). This chain connects TRBV12-3 or TRBV12-4 to TRBJ2-5; TRBD1 agrees at 8 bases. Written as DNA, the CDR3 is TGTGCCAGCAGTTGGACAGGGAGAGAGACCCAGTACTTC. Translation gives CASSWTGRETQYF.